The 30 T cell receptor beta chains below all came from one sample that was sequenced in a study of response to subunit inactivated influenza vaccine. MiXCR was run by TCRdb on the RT-PCR reads, yielding one entry per CDR3 protein. The sample lists hundreds of thousands of distinct CDR3 sequences, approximately 14% seen once, with about 9.9% in the top ten. This specimen consisted of PBMCs from blood, obtained roughly 13 days after vaccination. These receptors were taken from a man between 45 and 60 years old who received an inactivated influenza vaccine.

The sample holds a few counts of this clonotype. The rearrangement joins TRBV7-9 to TRBJ1-2, with D possibly TRBD1 on 6 matching bases. V was shortened by 3 bases and J by 4 bases, with 12 bases between the two germline ends. CDR1 and CDR2 from the germline V gene are SEHNR and FQNEAQ (reference sequence). The CDR3 covers 14 residues. The CDR3 sequence is CASSLRRGPYGYTF. The CDR3 DNA follows: TGTGCCAGCAGCTTGCGCCGGGGGCCCTATGGCTACACCTTC.

V gene TRBV15 combines with J gene TRBJ1-1; no clear D gene. CDR3 length: 15 amino acids. The germline V gene has CDR1 LNHNV and CDR2 YYDKDF (reference sequence). V was clipped by 4 bases and J by 1 base, with 13 bases between them. Here the CDR3 DNA reads TGTGCCACCAGCACCCTCCTTGGAGGGAACACTGAAGCTTTCTTT. Amino acid sequence: CATSTLLGGNTEAFF.

This clonotype was recorded many times. V and J are TRBV29-1 and TRBJ1-1; D is unclear. This CDR3 comprises 10 residues. Germline CDR1 is SQVTM and CDR2 is ANQGSEA. The ends were cut back, 5 bases at V and 1 base at J, with 2 bases in the middle. In DNA form, the CDR3 reads TGCAGCGTTTCGAACACTGAAGCTTTCTTT. It yields the protein CSVSNTEAFF.

The V call is TRBV3-1, the J call TRBJ1-5, with D uncertain. Germline V gene data show CDR1 as LGHDT and CDR2 as YNNKEL (reference sequence). CDR3 length: 14 amino acids. The ends were cut back, 1 base at V and 0 bases at J, with 4 bases in the middle. The CDR3 spells CASSQASSNQPQHF. The CDR3 DNA reads as TGTGCCAGCAGCCAAGCTTCTAGCAATCAGCCCCAGCATTTT.

The table lists this clonotype with many counts. V is TRBV12-3 or TRBV12-4 and J is TRBJ1-2; no firm D call. V lost 1 base and J 4 bases, leaving 4 bases between the germline ends. This CDR3 comprises 12 residues. The CDR3 coding sequence is TGTGCCAGCAGTTTAGAGGTCTATGGCTACACCTTC. Its translation: CASSLEVYGYTF.

This clonotype occurred a few times. The genes are TRBV25-1 and TRBJ2-3; TRBD2 matches at 9 bases. This CDR3 comprises 16 residues. V was clipped by 5 bases and J by 2 bases; unmatched bases: 8. The germline V gene has CDR1 MGHDK and CDR2 SYGVNS. The CDR3 region is CASSPGLAPYTDTQYF. In DNA form, the CDR3 reads TGTGCCAGCAGTCCCGGACTAGCGCCATACACAGATACGCAGTATTTT.

This clonotype was detected a few times. V is TRBV18 and J is TRBJ1-5, with D perhaps matching TRBD1 (5 bases). CDR1 is KGHSH and CDR2 is LQKENI in the germline V gene. The CDR3 is made up of 14 amino acids. Trimming stripped 2 bases from V and 10 bases from J, with 15 bases between. CDR3 bases: TGTGCCAGCTCACCAGCAGGGCAAGGCTTCCCCCAGCATTTT. Its protein is CASSPAGQGFPQHF.

The chain is built from TRBV19 and TRBJ2-6; no clear D. The CDR3 is made up of 16 amino acids. The V gene's germline CDR1 is LNHDA and CDR2 SQIVND (reference sequence). Trimming took 3 bases from V and 3 from J, leaving 12 bases between them. CDR3 protein: CASSMTGFSGANVLTF. CDR3 coding DNA: TGTGCCAGTAGTATGACTGGGTTTAGTGGGGCCAACGTCCTGACTTTC.

This clonotype was observed a handful of times. This chain connects TRBV11-1 to TRBJ2-7; 15 nucleotides agree with TRBD2. Trimming took 4 bases from V and 0 from J; bases not matched to a gene: 10. The CDR3 length is 19 residues. Germline V gives CDR1 SGHAT, CDR2 FQDESV (reference sequence). DNA of the CDR3: TGTGCCAGCAGCTCCTTGGCCGGACTAGCGGGAGGGCCCTCCTACGAGCAGTACTTC. Its translation: CASSSLAGLAGGPSYEQYF. Supplemented by reference TRBV11-1 and TRBJ2-7, the full variable domain reads EAEVAQSPRYKITEKSQAVAFWCDPISGHATLYWYRQILGQGPELLVQFQDESVVDDSQLPKDRFSAERLKGVDSTLKIQPAELGDSAMYLCASSSLAGLAGGPSYEQYFGPGTRLTVT.

The sample holds a few counts of this clonotype. The V call is TRBV7-9, the J call TRBJ2-2; D is perhaps TRBD1 (5 bases). This CDR3 spans 14 amino acids. Per germline, CDR1 SEHNR and CDR2 FQNEAQ (reference sequence). V dropped 5 bases and J dropped 5 bases, with 12 bases sitting between them. The chain's CDR3 is CASSTRQITGELFF. The CDR3 coding sequence is TGTGCCAGCAGCACCCGACAGATTACCGGGGAGCTGTTTTTT. Full variable domain (remainder filled in from reference TRBV7-9 and TRBJ2-2): DTGVSQNPRHKITKRGQNVTFRCDPISEHNRLYWYRQTLGQGPEFLTYFQNEAQLEKSRLLSDRFSAERPKGSFSTLEIQRTEQGDSAMYLCASSTRQITGELFFGEGSRLTVL.

V and J are TRBV7-2 and TRBJ2-1, with a possible D match to TRBD1 (5 bases). Germline lookup yields CDR1 SGHTA and CDR2 FQGNSA. Trimming cost V 3 bases and J 10 bases, with 16 bases left between them. The CDR3 length is 14 residues. CDR3 loop: CASSLSVDRFEQFF. The CDR3 DNA reads as TGTGCCAGCAGCTTGAGCGTCGACAGATTCGAGCAGTTCTTC.

This clonotype was recorded a few times. CDR3 residues: CASSLWDSRLAGEQNEQFF. As DNA, the CDR3 is TGTGCCAGCAGTTTGTGGGACAGTAGACTAGCGGGAGAACAAAATGAGCAGTTCTTC. The gene calls are TRBV12-3 or TRBV12-4 and TRBJ2-1; 12 bases are a match to TRBD2. This CDR3 has 19 amino acids. The junction had 16 bases not matched to a gene; V was cut back by 3 bases and J by 7 bases.

This sequence joins TRBV12-3 or TRBV12-4 and TRBJ2-3, with 15 bases aligning to TRBD2. V gave up 5 bases and J gave up 4 bases; unmatched junction bases: 10. This CDR3 has 18 residues. CDR3 sequence reads: CASSPHSGTSGGSDTQYF. CDR3 in DNA: TGTGCCAGCAGTCCACACTCCGGGACTAGCGGGGGGTCAGATACGCAGTATTTT.

This clonotype was picked up a small number of times. The V gene is TRBV11-2, the J gene TRBJ2-7; D may be TRBD1 (6 bases). Between the trimmed V and J ends, which lost 1 base and 6 bases, there was a span of 16 bases. Germline-derived CDR1 and CDR2 are SGHAT and FQNNGV. This CDR3 has 15 amino acids. CDR3 residues: CASSLVSQGRAEQYF. Here the CDR3 DNA reads TGTGCCAGCAGCTTAGTATCCCAGGGGCGAGCCGAGCAGTACTTC.

As concerns this clonotype: The germline gene is not matched at one end of the junction; a read error may be the cause. The chain recombines TRBV5-1 with TRBJ1-3; D is undetermined. The CDR3 extends over 16 amino acids. Germline lookup yields CDR1 SGHRS and CDR2 YFSETQ. The CDR3 region is CASSLSGFSPGNTIYF. Written as DNA, the CDR3 is TGCGCCAGCAGCTTGTCCGGGTTCTCTCCTGGGAACACCATATATTTT.

This clonotype was observed a single time. V and J are TRBV12-3 or TRBV12-4 and TRBJ2-2, with TRBD2 identical over 7 bases. This CDR3 is built from 13 residues. V shed 6 bases, J shed 6 bases, and the junction held 4 bases outside the gene matches. The CDR3 is CASRAREAGELFF. The CDR3 bases are TGTGCCAGCAGGGCCCGGGAGGCCGGGGAGCTGTTTTTT.

The V and J genes are TRBV6-6 and TRBJ2-1; no clear D. This CDR3 is built from 13 residues. With 4 bases removed from V and 5 bases from J, the gap between germline ends came to 9 bases. Germline lookup yields CDR1 MNHNY and CDR2 SVGAGI (reference sequence). The CDR3 protein is CASSSSHDNEQFF. CDR3 DNA sequence: TGTGCCAGCAGTTCCAGCCATGACAATGAGCAGTTCTTC.

V usage is TRBV7-9 and J usage is TRBJ2-1; D is undetermined. Trimming cost V 8 bases and J 9 bases, with 11 bases left between them. The germline CDR1 and CDR2 sequences are SEHNR and FQNEAQ (reference sequence). This CDR3 comprises 11 residues. The DNA for the CDR3 is TGTGCCAGCGGCCTAGATCCTGAGCAGTTCTTC. It yields the protein CASGLDPEQFF.

This clonotype was counted a few times. The chain uses TRBV20-1 and TRBJ1-2; D gene unclear. This CDR3 is built from 13 residues. Per the germline V gene, CDR1 is DFQATT and CDR2 is SNEGSKA (reference sequence). As DNA, the CDR3 is TGCAGCCTGACCCGGGGAACTAACTATGGCTACACCTTC. The encoded protein is CSLTRGTNYGYTF.

Ten or more counts support this clonotype. V is TRBV7-2 and J is TRBJ1-4; D unresolved. CDR1 is SGHTA and CDR2 is FQGNSA in the germline V gene. V lost 5 bases, J lost 1 base, and 8 bases lay in between. The CDR3 has 14 amino acids. The CDR3 reads CASSPSRTNEKLFF. CDR3 bases: TGTGCCAGCAGCCCTAGTCGAACTAATGAAAAACTGTTTTTT.

This clonotype was observed a few times. The genes are TRBV11-3 and TRBJ2-3, with TRBD2 as a possible D gene (5 bases). Trimming removed 1 base from V and 9 bases from J, with 11 bases in between. CDR1 SGHNT and CDR2 YENEEA come from the germline V gene. The CDR3 runs to 13 residues. The CDR3 DNA reads as TGTGCCAGCAGCTTAGCTTACCGAGGGACGCAGTATTTT. This encodes CASSLAYRGTQYF.

The chain is built from TRBV7-8 and TRBJ2-5; no clear D. From germline, CDR1 is SGHVS and CDR2 FQNEAQ. V dropped 4 bases and J dropped 5 bases, with 8 bases sitting between them. This CDR3 has 12 residues. The CDR3 bases are TGTGCCAGCAGCTCCTCTCCGGAGACCCAGTACTTC. This sequence encodes CASSSSPETQYF. The full variable domain, completed using reference TRBV7-8 and TRBJ2-5, is GAGVSQSPRYKVAKRGQDVALRCDPISGHVSLFWYQQALGQGPEFLTYFQNEAQLDKSGLPSDRFFAERPEGSVSTLKIQRTQQEDSAVYLCASSSSPETQYFGPGTRLLVL.

This clonotype showed up just a few times. This chain joins TRBV9 and TRBJ1-2; 7 positions match TRBD1. J gave up 5 bases and V 4 bases, and 11 bases lay outside the gene matches. The CDR3 consists of 15 residues. Per the germline V gene, CDR1 is SGDLS and CDR2 is YYNGEE. CDR3 DNA: TGTGCCAGCAGCCCCGCCAGGGGGGGGCTTTATGGCTACACCTTC. Protein sequence: CASSPARGGLYGYTF.

This clonotype was counted ten times or more. The chain links TRBV20-1 to TRBJ2-3, with D unclear. CDR1 is DFQATT and CDR2 is SNEGSKA in the germline V gene (reference sequence). The CDR3 runs to 14 residues. Trimming left V 6 bases short and J 2 bases short, with 15 bases between. CDR3 loop: CSAQEMLATDTQYF. Here the CDR3 DNA reads TGCAGTGCCCAAGAGATGTTAGCCACAGATACGCAGTATTTT.

The gene calls are TRBV21-1 and TRBJ2-3; no DNA check was done on the table's D call, TRBD1. TRBV21-1 is recorded as a pseudogene. The CDR3 totals 15 residues. CDR3 sequence: CASSKGGGGTDTQYF. The CDR3 DNA reads TGTGCCAGCAGCAAAGGGGGCGGAGGCACAGATACGCAGTATTTT.

The chain carries TRBV18 and TRBJ2-1; 7 nucleotides agree with TRBD2. The J segment lost 9 bases and the V segment lost 0 bases, leaving 11 bases of the junction unmatched. The CDR3 loop spans 16 amino acids. Germline loops: CDR1 KGHSH, CDR2 LQKENI. DNA for the CDR3: TGTGCCAGCTCACCACCGTTGGGGACTAATCGAAGTGAGCAGTTCTTC. As protein: CASSPPLGTNRSEQFF.

The CDR3 region is CASSQKKGTGGLTEAFF. As DNA, the CDR3 is TGCGCCAGCAGCCAAAAGAAAGGGACAGGGGGCCTCACTGAAGCTTTCTTT. This chain joins TRBV4-1 and TRBJ1-1, with 12 bases lining up with TRBD1. The germline gives CDR1 MGHRA, CDR2 YSYEKL. With 2 bases clipped from V and 4 bases from J, the junction kept 8 bases outside the gene matches. The CDR3 consists of 17 residues.

A few counts support this clonotype. The rearrangement joins TRBV6-1 to TRBJ1-6; D not certain. Germline V gives CDR1 MNHNS, CDR2 SASEGT. This CDR3 contains 17 residues. The ends were cut back, 7 bases at V and 0 bases at J, with 16 bases in the middle. This chain's CDR3 is CASKELPSASYNSPLHF. DNA for the CDR3: TGTGCCAGCAAAGAGCTACCTTCCGCCTCCTATAATTCACCCCTCCACTTT.

This clonotype showed up just a few times. The V gene is TRBV20-1, the J gene TRBJ2-5, with TRBD1 as a possible D gene (6 bases). The CDR3 covers 17 residues. Trimming left V 0 bases short and J 4 bases short, with 21 bases between. From germline, CDR1 is DFQATT and CDR2 SNEGSKA (reference sequence). Here the CDR3 reads CSARDPFSTGRVETQYF. CDR3 nucleotides: TGCAGTGCTAGAGACCCATTTTCGACAGGTCGAGTAGAGACCCAGTACTTC.

The chain recombines TRBV20-1 with TRBJ2-7, with D perhaps matching TRBD2 (5 bases). Trimming took 4 bases from V and 2 from J, leaving 15 bases between them. Germline V CDR1 and CDR2: DFQATT, SNEGSKA (reference sequence). The CDR3 has 14 residues. Here the CDR3 DNA reads TGCAGTGCTACCTGGACTGCGGCCCCCTACGAGCAGTACTTC. This encodes CSATWTAAPYEQYF.